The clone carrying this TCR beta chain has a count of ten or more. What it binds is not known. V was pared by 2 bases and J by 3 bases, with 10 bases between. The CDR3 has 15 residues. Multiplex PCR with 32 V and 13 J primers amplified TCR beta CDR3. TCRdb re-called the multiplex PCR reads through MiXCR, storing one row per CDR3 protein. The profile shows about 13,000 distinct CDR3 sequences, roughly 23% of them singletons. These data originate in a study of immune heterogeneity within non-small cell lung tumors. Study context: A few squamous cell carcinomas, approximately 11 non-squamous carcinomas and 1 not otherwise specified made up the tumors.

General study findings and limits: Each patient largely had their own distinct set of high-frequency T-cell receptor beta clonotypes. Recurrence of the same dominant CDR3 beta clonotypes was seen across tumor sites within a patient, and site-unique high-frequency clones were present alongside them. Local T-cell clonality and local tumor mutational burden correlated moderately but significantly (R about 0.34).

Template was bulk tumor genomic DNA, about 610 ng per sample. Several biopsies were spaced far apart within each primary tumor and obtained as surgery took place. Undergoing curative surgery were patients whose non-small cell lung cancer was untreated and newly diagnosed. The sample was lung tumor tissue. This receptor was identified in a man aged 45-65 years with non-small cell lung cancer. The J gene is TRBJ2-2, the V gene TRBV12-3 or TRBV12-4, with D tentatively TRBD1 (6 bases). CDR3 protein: CASSLTQGYTGELFF. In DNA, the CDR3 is TGTGCCAGCAGTTTAACCCAGGGGTACACCGGGGAGCTGTTTTTT.